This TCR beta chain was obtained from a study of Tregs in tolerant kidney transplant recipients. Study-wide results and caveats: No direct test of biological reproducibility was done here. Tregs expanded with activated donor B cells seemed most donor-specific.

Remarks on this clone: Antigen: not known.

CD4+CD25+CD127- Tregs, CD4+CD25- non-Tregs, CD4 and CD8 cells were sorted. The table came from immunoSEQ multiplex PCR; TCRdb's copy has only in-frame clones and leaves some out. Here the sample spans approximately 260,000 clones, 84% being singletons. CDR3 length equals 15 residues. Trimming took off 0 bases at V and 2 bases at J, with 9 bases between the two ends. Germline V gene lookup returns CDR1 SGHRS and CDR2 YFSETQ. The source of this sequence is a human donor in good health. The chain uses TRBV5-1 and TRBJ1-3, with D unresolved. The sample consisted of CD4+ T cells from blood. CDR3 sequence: CASSLELATGNTIYF. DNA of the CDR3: TGCGCCAGCAGCTTGGAGTTGGCTACTGGAAACACCATATATTTT.